The rows below give T cell receptor beta chains drawn from one sample of a study of cytomegalovirus exposure and HLA in healthy donors. The table came from immunoSEQ multiplex PCR; TCRdb's copy has only in-frame clones and leaves some out. The sample shows some 59,000 clones, roughly nine tenths of them seen only once. Sequenced: PBMCs. These receptors came from a woman younger than 35 in good health and CMV-seropositive. CDR3s include the opening cysteine and the closing phenylalanine or tryptophan. The order of the fields is D gene, J gene, V gene, clone size, CDR3 protein, CDR3 DNA. D genes are given only for firm matches. Size is omitted from some rows. Given values are once, few, many or a class for expanded clones.

d_gene: NA
j_gene: TRBJ2-3
v_gene: TRBV27
abundance: once
CDR3aa: CASSLVRGSTDTQYF
CDR3nt: TGTGCCAGCAGTTTAGTCCGGGGGAGCACAGATACGCAGTATTTT

d_gene: NA
j_gene: TRBJ2-1
v_gene: TRBV5-4
abundance: NA
CDR3aa: CASSLWGVRNEQFF
CDR3nt: TGTGCCAGCAGCTTGTGGGGAGTCCGCAATGAGCAGTTCTTC

d_gene: NA
j_gene: TRBJ2-1
v_gene: TRBV5-5
abundance: NA
CDR3aa: CASSVLRGDEQFF
CDR3nt: TGTGCCAGCAGCGTATTGCGGGGTGATGAGCAGTTCTTC

d_gene: NA
j_gene: TRBJ1-6
v_gene: TRBV6-1
abundance: NA
CDR3aa: CASSENYRVGNNSPLHF
CDR3nt: TGTGCCAGCAGTGAAAACTACAGGGTGGGAAATAATTCACCCCTCCACTTT

d_gene: TRBD1
j_gene: TRBJ1-2
v_gene: TRBV28
abundance: NA
CDR3aa: CASRLDRGSYGYTF
CDR3nt: TGTGCCAGCCGCTTAGACAGGGGATCCTATGGCTACACCTTC

d_gene: TRBD2
j_gene: TRBJ2-3
v_gene: TRBV5-4
abundance: NA
CDR3aa: CASNLEWTSGTDTQYF
CDR3nt: TGTGCCAGCAATTTGGAGTGGACTAGCGGGACAGATACGCAGTATTTT

d_gene: NA
j_gene: TRBJ1-2
v_gene: TRBV25-1
abundance: once
CDR3aa: CASSEGRGINYGYTF
CDR3nt: TGTGCCAGCAGTGAGGGCCGGGGAATAAACTATGGCTACACCTTC

d_gene: NA
j_gene: TRBJ1-4
v_gene: TRBV6-4
abundance: NA
CDR3aa: CASSVGIAANEKLFF
CDR3nt: TGTGCCAGCAGTGTTGGAATTGCGGCTAATGAAAAACTGTTTTTT

d_gene: TRBD2
j_gene: TRBJ2-3
v_gene: TRBV4-1
abundance: few
CDR3aa: CASSQDQRGGRSTDTQYF
CDR3nt: TGCGCCAGCAGCCAAGACCAGCGGGGGGGCCGAAGTACAGATACGCAGTATTTT

d_gene: NA
j_gene: TRBJ2-3
v_gene: TRBV6-5
abundance: once
CDR3aa: CASSSTGTTDTQYF
CDR3nt: TGTGCCAGCAGTAGCACCGGGACAACAGATACGCAGTATTTT

d_gene: NA
j_gene: TRBJ2-2
v_gene: TRBV29-1
abundance: NA
CDR3aa: CSGRGLDTGELFF
CDR3nt: TGCAGCGGTCGGGGACTGGACACCGGGGAGCTGTTTTTT

d_gene: TRBD2
j_gene: TRBJ2-7
v_gene: TRBV15
abundance: NA
CDR3aa: CATSRDVGGTYEQYF
CDR3nt: TGTGCCACCAGCAGAGATGTGGGAGGGACCTACGAGCAGTACTTC

d_gene: NA
j_gene: TRBJ2-7
v_gene: TRBV19
abundance: NA
CDR3aa: CASSISGTHYEQYF
CDR3nt: TGTGCCAGTAGTATTTCGGGAACCCATTACGAGCAGTACTTC

d_gene: TRBD1
j_gene: TRBJ2-7
v_gene: TRBV6-6
abundance: NA
CDR3aa: CASSYSPEDRGIVQYF
CDR3nt: TGTGCCAGCAGTTACTCTCCCGAGGACAGGGGGATCGTGCAGTACTTC

d_gene: TRBD1
j_gene: TRBJ2-7
v_gene: TRBV5-6
abundance: NA
CDR3aa: CASSLITGTGGRQYF
CDR3nt: TGTGCCAGCAGCTTGATAACCGGGACAGGGGGAAGGCAGTACTTC

d_gene: TRBD2
j_gene: TRBJ2-5
v_gene: TRBV5-1
abundance: NA
CDR3aa: CASSFTSGQETQYF
CDR3nt: TGCGCCAGCAGCTTTACTAGCGGCCAAGAGACCCAGTACTTC

d_gene: TRBD1
j_gene: TRBJ1-5
v_gene: TRBV2
abundance: NA
CDR3aa: CASSSGTGRHF
CDR3nt: TGTGCCAGCAGTTCCGGGACAGGGCGGCATTTT

d_gene: TRBD1
j_gene: TRBJ1-2
v_gene: TRBV28
abundance: NA
CDR3aa: CASSSDRVVLYGYTF
CDR3nt: TGTGCCAGCAGTTCGGACAGGGTAGTTCTCTATGGCTACACCTTC